The 26 T cell receptor beta chains presented below share a single source sample, sequenced in a study of beta chain features in type 1 diabetes. The study, taken as a whole, reports: All four CD4+ subsets of Type 1 diabetes patients contained TCRB CDR3s that were moderately but significantly shorter.

Expressed TCRB transcripts were sequenced because the isolated RNA had all been reverse transcribed beforehand. Assay used: immunoSEQ multiplex PCR; TCRdb lists only in-frame clones, some missing. The table has about 340,000 clones, around 8.5% seen once. Their target antigens are unknown. Specimen: central memory CD4+ T cells from blood. The origin of the receptors is a young man with type 1 diabetes.

The gene calls are TRBV5-1 and TRBJ1-1, with TRBD1 matching over 7 bases. Germline V lookup: CDR1 SGHRS, CDR2 YFSETQ. The CDR3 covers 15 residues. The ends lost 0 bases at V and 5 bases at J; junction bases unmatched: 7. CDR3 sequence: CASSLDRGGQTEAFF. The CDR3 coding sequence is TGCGCCAGCAGCTTGGACAGGGGAGGACAAACTGAAGCTTTCTTT.

V gene TRBV10-2 combines with J gene TRBJ2-5, with a weak D call TRBD2 (6 bases). Trimming took off 5 bases at V and 0 bases at J, with 13 bases between the two ends. The germline CDR1 and CDR2 sequences are WSHSY and SAAADI. The CDR3 sequence is 15 residues long. The DNA for the CDR3 is TGCGCCAGCAGTCGAGGTCCTAGCGACCAAGAGACCCAGTACTTC. Translating it yields CASSRGPSDQETQYF.

The genes are TRBV7-8 and TRBJ2-1; weak D call: TRBD1 (5 bases). CDR3 length: 11 amino acids. Germline V gene data show CDR1 as SGHVS and CDR2 as FQNEAQ. V lost 3 bases and J 9 bases, leaving 6 bases between the germline ends. CDR3 DNA: TGTGCCAGCAGCTTGGGGCGTGAGCAGTTCTTC. Its translation: CASSLGREQFF.

This clone was seen more than once but under ten times. The chain employs TRBV9 and TRBJ1-1, with TRBD1 identical over 8 bases. Germline loops: CDR1 SGDLS, CDR2 YYNGEE. CDR3 size: 15 residues. The V segment lost 0 bases and the J segment 3 bases; nucleotides outside the gene matches: 4. CDR3 sequence reads: CASSVAETGDTEAFF. In DNA, the CDR3 is TGTGCCAGCAGCGTAGCGGAGACAGGGGACACTGAAGCTTTCTTT.

This clone was seen more than once but under ten times. This chain links TRBV14 with TRBJ2-3, with 9 bases lining up with TRBD1. V lost 1 base and J lost 4; bases outside the gene matches: 6. Germline CDR1 SGHDN, CDR2 FVKESK. This CDR3 region has 16 residues. DNA of the CDR3: TGTGCCAGCAGCCAAGCCGGGACAGGGTGGTCAGATACGCAGTATTTT. The encoded protein is CASSQAGTGWSDTQYF. The full variable domain, rest sourced from reference TRBV14 and TRBJ2-3, is EAGVTQFPSHSVIEKGQTVTLRCDPISGHDNLYWYRRVMGKEIKFLLHFVKESKQDESGMPNNRFLAERTGGTYSTLKVQPAELEDSGVYFCASSQAGTGWSDTQYFGPGTRLTVL.

This clone was counted only a few times. This chain uses TRBV5-1 with TRBJ1-1; D uncertain. In germline, CDR1 is SGHRS, CDR2 YFSETQ. Trimming stripped 3 bases from V and 1 base from J, with 10 bases between. CDR3 length equals 14 residues. As DNA, the CDR3 is TGCGCCAGCAGCTCACAGTCCTCGAACACTGAAGCTTTCTTT. It encodes CASSSQSSNTEAFF.

This chain connects TRBV29-1 to TRBJ2-1; 11 nucleotides match TRBD2. The V gene's germline CDR1 is SQVTM and CDR2 ANQGSEA. This CDR3 is 15 amino acids long. After removal of 3 bases from V and 6 bases from J, the junction contained 7 bases not matched to a gene. CDR3 sequence reads: CSVEKLAGAINEQFF. The CDR3 region has the DNA TGCAGCGTTGAGAAACTAGCGGGGGCCATCAATGAGCAGTTCTTC.

The chain carries TRBV18 and TRBJ2-5, with TRBD1 matching over 9 bases. This CDR3 is 14 amino acids long. From germline, CDR1 is KGHSH and CDR2 LQKENI. V was pared by 5 bases and J by 3 bases, with 4 bases of the junction left unmatched. CDR3 sequence: CASSSGQGKETQYF. The CDR3 bases are TGTGCCAGCTCATCGGGACAGGGCAAAGAGACCCAGTACTTC.

This clone was recorded at least ten times. The chain couples TRBV29-1 to TRBJ2-3; D could derive from TRBD1 or TRBD2 (6 bases each). Germline CDR1 SQVTM, CDR2 ANQGSEA. The V end was cut by 8 bases, the J end by 1 base, with 19 bases between. CDR3 size: 15 residues. The chain's CDR3 is CSFEGGFGGTDTQYF. CDR3 coding DNA: TGCAGCTTCGAAGGGGGGTTTGGGGGCACAGATACGCAGTATTTT.

This clone was detected a few times. The CDR3 DNA is TGTGCCAGCAGTCGGGACAGGGGGCAGGGGACTGAAGCTTTCTTT. Protein product: CASSRDRGQGTEAFF. The V call is TRBV2, the J call TRBJ1-1; 12 positions match TRBD1. Losses at the gene ends were 5 bases for V and 5 bases for J; bases not matched to a gene: 6. The CDR3 extends over 15 amino acids. Germline V CDR1 and CDR2: SNHLY, FYNNEI.

The chain has TRBV10-2 and TRBJ1-2; D not resolved. V was cut by 10 bases and J by 2 bases, with 8 bases left in between. Germline CDR1 reads WSHSY; CDR2 reads SAAADI. The CDR3 has 11 residues. In DNA form, the CDR3 reads TGCGCCATAAGAGAGAACTATGGCTACACCTTC. Translated, it gives CAIRENYGYTF.

This clone came up a few times. Other DNA sequences in the sample encode the same CDR3. The V and J genes are TRBV2 and TRBJ2-1; D call uncertain. There are 15 residues in the CDR3. Germline V lookup: CDR1 SNHLY, CDR2 FYNNEI. Trimming stripped 0 bases from V and 0 bases from J, with 6 bases between. The CDR3 is CASSEAPSSYNEQFF. The CDR3 DNA follows: TGTGCCAGCAGTGAAGCACCTAGCTCCTACAATGAGCAGTTCTTC.

The chain recombines TRBV6-4 with TRBJ1-1; D unclear. This CDR3 region has 13 residues. V was pared by 5 bases and J by 5 bases, with 12 bases between. Germline V lookup: CDR1 MRHNA, CDR2 SNTAGT. CDR3 bases: TGTGCCAGCAGTTTAGCGCAGGATACTGAAGCTTTCTTT. Translating it yields CASSLAQDTEAFF.

This chain joins TRBV7-2 and TRBJ2-3, with 11 bases aligning to TRBD2. The CDR3 is 16 amino acids. V dropped 1 base and J dropped 2; count of bases not matched to a gene: 2. Germline CDR1 and CDR2: SGHTA and FQGNSA. The chain's CDR3 is CASSLGLAGTTDTQYF. The CDR3 nucleotides are TGTGCCAGCAGCTTAGGACTAGCGGGGACCACAGATACGCAGTATTTT. Drawing the rest from reference TRBV7-2 and TRBJ2-3, the complete variable domain is GAGVSQSPSNKVTEKGKDVELRCDPISGHTALYWYRQSLGQGLEFLIYFQGNSAPDKSGLPSDRFSAERTGGSVSTLTIQRTQQEDSAVYLCASSLGLAGTTDTQYFGPGTRLTVL.

This clone was seen repeatedly, ten times or more. The V call is TRBV2, the J call TRBJ1-4, with D tentatively TRBD1 (5 bases). Germline V lookup: CDR1 SNHLY, CDR2 FYNNEI. The germline V and J ends were trimmed by 7 bases and 4 bases, with 13 bases remaining between them. This CDR3 is 14 amino acids long. Here the CDR3 DNA reads TGTGCCAGCAATAGTCAGGGAAATAATGAAAAACTGTTTTTT. Protein: CASNSQGNNEKLFF. The full variable domain, with the rest looked up from reference TRBV2 and TRBJ1-4, is EPEVTQTPSHQVTQMGQEVILRCVPISNHLYFYWYRQILGQKVEFLVSFYNNEISEKSEIFDDQFSVERPDGSNFTLKIRSTKLEDSAMYFCASNSQGNNEKLFFGSGTQLSVL.

This clone has at least ten counts. The V gene is TRBV6-5, the J gene TRBJ1-1; D is unclear. CDR1 and CDR2 (germline): MNHEY, SVGAGI. Trimming stripped 7 bases from V and 1 base from J, with 10 bases between. This CDR3 is built from 13 residues. DNA of the CDR3: TGTGCCAGCATCCCAGGTTCGAACACTGAAGCTTTCTTT. Residues: CASIPGSNTEAFF.

The sample holds a few counts of this clone. This chain connects TRBV7-9 to TRBJ2-3; no clear D gene. The germline gives CDR1 SEHNR, CDR2 FQNEAQ (reference sequence). The CDR3 extends over 12 amino acids. Trimming took off 6 bases at V and 4 bases at J, with 8 bases between the two ends. The CDR3 sequence is CASRPNSDTQYF. CDR3 coding DNA: TGTGCCAGCAGGCCCAATTCAGATACGCAGTATTTT. The variable domain in full, with the rest retrieved from reference TRBV7-9 and TRBJ2-3, is DTGVSQNPRHKITKRGQNVTFRCDPISEHNRLYWYRQTLGQGPEFLTYFQNEAQLEKSRLLSDRFSAERPKGSFSTLEIQRTEQGDSAMYLCASRPNSDTQYFGPGTRLTVL.

The rearrangement joins TRBV25-1 to TRBJ2-3, with D possibly TRBD2 on 6 matching bases. The V and J ends lost 5 bases and 0 bases respectively, with 12 bases between them. Germline V gene data show CDR1 as MGHDK and CDR2 as SYGVNS. This CDR3 spans 15 amino acids. DNA for the CDR3: TGTGCCAGCAGTCCCTTGGGGGGTAGCACAGATACGCAGTATTTT. Encoded protein: CASSPLGGSTDTQYF.

This clone was seen a handful of times. The chain is built from TRBV6-5 and TRBJ2-7; 7 bases agree with TRBD1. The V gene's germline CDR1 is MNHEY and CDR2 SVGAGI. This CDR3 is built from 15 residues. Trimming took 0 bases from V and 7 from J; bases not matched to a gene: 9. The CDR3 DNA reads as TGTGCCAGCAGTTACTCGCCGACAGGGTTTGGTGAGCAGTACTTC. As protein: CASSYSPTGFGEQYF.

This clone was found a few times. This sequence joins TRBV11-2 and TRBJ2-7; D is unclear. Looked up from germline, CDR1 is SGHAT and CDR2 is FQNNGV. CDR3 size: 13 residues. V lost 1 base to trimming and J lost 6 bases, with 10 bases between them. CDR3 protein: CASSLVSLSEQYF. The CDR3 DNA follows: TGTGCCAGCAGCTTAGTATCCTTGAGCGAGCAGTACTTC.

This clone was seen a few times. The chain uses TRBV5-1 and TRBJ2-3; D unresolved. Trimming shortened V by 0 bases and J by 5 bases, and 10 bases separated the two germline ends. Germline V gene data show CDR1 as SGHRS and CDR2 as YFSETQ. The length of the CDR3 is 14 residues. CDR3 amino acids: CASSLGQSGDTQYF. The CDR3 bases are TGCGCCAGCAGCTTGGGTCAGTCTGGAGATACGCAGTATTTT.

The chain is built from TRBV7-2 and TRBJ2-3; 9 nucleotides agree with TRBD2. The CDR3 consists of 16 residues. V shed 5 bases and J 2 bases; nucleotides not matched to a gene: 8. CDR1 and CDR2 from the germline V gene are SGHTA and FQGNSA. CDR3 coding DNA: TGTGCCAGCAGCAAATGGACTAGCGCAATCACAGATACGCAGTATTTT. Residues: CASSKWTSAITDTQYF.

This clone was observed many times. The V call is TRBV5-1, the J call TRBJ2-7; D may be TRBD2 (5 bases). CDR1 is SGHRS, CDR2 YFSETQ, per germline. Trimming took off 3 bases at V and 0 bases at J, with 16 bases between the two ends. This CDR3 is 16 amino acids long. In DNA form, the CDR3 reads TGCGCCAGCAGCTCCTTTCCCCGGGGTAGCTCCTACGAGCAGTACTTC. Translated: CASSSFPRGSSYEQYF.

The rearrangement links TRBV27 to TRBJ2-7, with 11 bases lining up with TRBD1. This CDR3 contains 16 residues. Germline values: CDR1 MNHEY, CDR2 SMNVEV (reference sequence). V lost 5 bases to trimming and J lost 4 bases; unmatched junction nucleotides: 10. Here the CDR3 reads CASSAVHGQGAYEQYF. CDR3 nucleotide sequence: TGTGCCAGCAGTGCTGTCCATGGACAGGGGGCGTACGAGCAGTACTTC.

The V and J genes are TRBV7-8 and TRBJ1-1, with D hard to call. The germline V gene has CDR1 SGHVS and CDR2 FQNEAQ. The CDR3 contains 15 residues. V was shortened by 1 base and J by 4 bases, with 13 bases between the two germline ends. The CDR3 bases are TGTGCCAGCAGCTTAGGCACTGGGATGAGCACTGAAGCTTTCTTT. It yields the protein CASSLGTGMSTEAFF.

This chain links TRBV7-9 with TRBJ1-2; perhaps TRBD1 as D (5 bases). Trimming left V 3 bases short and J 8 bases short, with 16 bases between. The CDR3 contains 14 residues. CDR1 and CDR2 (germline): SEHNR, FQNEAQ (reference sequence). CDR3 amino acids: CASSFSGTPGGYTF. Written as DNA, the CDR3 is TGTGCCAGCAGCTTCTCCGGGACTCCGGGGGGCTACACCTTC.